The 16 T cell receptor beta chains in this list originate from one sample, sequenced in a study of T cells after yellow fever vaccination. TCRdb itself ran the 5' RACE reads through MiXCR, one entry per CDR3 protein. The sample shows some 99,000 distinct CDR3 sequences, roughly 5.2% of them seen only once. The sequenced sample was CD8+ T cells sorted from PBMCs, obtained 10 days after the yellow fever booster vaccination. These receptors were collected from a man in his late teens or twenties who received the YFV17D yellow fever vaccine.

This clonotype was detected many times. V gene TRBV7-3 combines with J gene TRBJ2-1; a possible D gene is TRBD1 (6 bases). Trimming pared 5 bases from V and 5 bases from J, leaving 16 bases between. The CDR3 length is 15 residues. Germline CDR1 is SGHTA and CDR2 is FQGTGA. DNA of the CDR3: TGTGCCAGCAGCCCAGGGGTCGGGATCGACAATGAGCAGTTCTTC. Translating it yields CASSPGVGIDNEQFF. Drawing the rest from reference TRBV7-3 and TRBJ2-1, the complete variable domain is GAGVSQTPSNKVTEKGKYVELRCDPISGHTALYWYRQSLGQGPEFLIYFQGTGAADDSGLPNDRFFAVRPEGSVSTLKIQRTERGDSAVYLCASSPGVGIDNEQFFGPGTRLTVL.

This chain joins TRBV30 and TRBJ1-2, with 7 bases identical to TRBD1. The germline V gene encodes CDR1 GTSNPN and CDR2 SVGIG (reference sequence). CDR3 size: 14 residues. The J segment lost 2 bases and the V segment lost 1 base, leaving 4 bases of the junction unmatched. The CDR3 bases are TGTGCCTGGAGTGATTCAGGGGGGAACTATGGCTACACCTTC. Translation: CAWSDSGGNYGYTF.

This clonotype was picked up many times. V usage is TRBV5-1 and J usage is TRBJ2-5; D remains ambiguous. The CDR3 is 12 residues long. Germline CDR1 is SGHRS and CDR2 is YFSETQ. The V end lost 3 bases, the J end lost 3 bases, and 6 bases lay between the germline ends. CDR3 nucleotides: TGCGCCAGCAGCTCCCTTGAAGAGACCCAGTACTTC. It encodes CASSSLEETQYF. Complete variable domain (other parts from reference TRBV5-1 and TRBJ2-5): KAGVTQTPRYLIKTRGQQVTLSCSPISGHRSVSWYQQTPGQGLQFLFEYFSETQRNKGNFPGRFSGRQFSNSRSEMNVSTLELGDSALYLCASSSLEETQYFGPGTRLLVL.

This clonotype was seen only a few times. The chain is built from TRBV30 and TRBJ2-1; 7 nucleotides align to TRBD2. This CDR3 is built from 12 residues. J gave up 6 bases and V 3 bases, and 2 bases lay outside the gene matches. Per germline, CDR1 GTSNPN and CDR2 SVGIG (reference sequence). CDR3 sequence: CAWRSGGNEQFF. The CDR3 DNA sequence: TGTGCCTGGAGGTCGGGGGGCAATGAGCAGTTCTTC. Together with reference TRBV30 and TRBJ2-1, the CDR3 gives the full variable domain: SQTIHQWPATLVQPVGSPLSLECTVEGTSNPNLYWYRQAAGRGLQLLFYSVGIGQISSEVPQNLSASRPQDRQFILSSKKLLLSDSGFYLCAWRSGGNEQFFGPGTRLTVL.

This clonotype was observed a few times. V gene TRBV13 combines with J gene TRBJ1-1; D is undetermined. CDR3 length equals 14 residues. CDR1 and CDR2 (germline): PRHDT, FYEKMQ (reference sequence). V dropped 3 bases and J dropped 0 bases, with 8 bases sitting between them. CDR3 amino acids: CASSFMNLNTEAFF. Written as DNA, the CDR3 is TGTGCCAGCAGCTTTATGAATCTGAACACTGAAGCTTTCTTT.

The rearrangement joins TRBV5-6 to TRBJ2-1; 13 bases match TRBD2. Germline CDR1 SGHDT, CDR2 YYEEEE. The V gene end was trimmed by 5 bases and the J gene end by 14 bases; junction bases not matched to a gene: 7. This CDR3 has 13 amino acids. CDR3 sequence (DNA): TGTGCCAGCAGATCGGGACTAGCGGGGTGGGAGTTCTTC. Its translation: CASRSGLAGWEFF.

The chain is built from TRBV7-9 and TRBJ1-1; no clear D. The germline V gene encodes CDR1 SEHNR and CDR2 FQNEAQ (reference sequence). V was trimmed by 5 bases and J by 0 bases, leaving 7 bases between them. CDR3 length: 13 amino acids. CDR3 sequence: CASSPPLNTEAFF. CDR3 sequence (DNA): TGTGCCAGCAGCCCGCCCCTGAACACTGAAGCTTTCTTT.

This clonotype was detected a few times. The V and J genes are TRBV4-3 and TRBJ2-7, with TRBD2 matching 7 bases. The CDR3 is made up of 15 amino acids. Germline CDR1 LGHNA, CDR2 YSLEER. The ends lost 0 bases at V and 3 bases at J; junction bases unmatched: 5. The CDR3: CASSQDLGGDYEQYF. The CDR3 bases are TGCGCCAGCAGCCAAGATTTGGGGGGGGACTACGAGCAGTACTTC.

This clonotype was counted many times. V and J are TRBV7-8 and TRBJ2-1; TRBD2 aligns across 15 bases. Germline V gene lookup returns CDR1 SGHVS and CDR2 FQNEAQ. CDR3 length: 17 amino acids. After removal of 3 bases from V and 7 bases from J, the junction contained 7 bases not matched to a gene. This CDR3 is CASSLKSGTSGGNEQFF. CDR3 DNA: TGTGCCAGCAGCTTGAAATCCGGGACTAGCGGGGGGAATGAGCAGTTCTTC.

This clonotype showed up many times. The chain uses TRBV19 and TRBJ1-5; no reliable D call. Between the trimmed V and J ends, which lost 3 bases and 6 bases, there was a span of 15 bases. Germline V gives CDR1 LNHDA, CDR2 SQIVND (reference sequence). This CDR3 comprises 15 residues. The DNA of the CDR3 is TGTGCCAGTAGTATCGCAGCGGGAGTCTTTCAGCCCCAGCATTTT. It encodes CASSIAAGVFQPQHF.

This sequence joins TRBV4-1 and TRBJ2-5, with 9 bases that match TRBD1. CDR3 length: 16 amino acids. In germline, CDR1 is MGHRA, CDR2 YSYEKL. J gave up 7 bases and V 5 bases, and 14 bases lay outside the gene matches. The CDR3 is CASSSSVGDRGGTQYF. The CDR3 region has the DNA TGCGCCAGCAGCTCCTCAGTCGGCGACAGGGGGGGGACCCAGTACTTC.

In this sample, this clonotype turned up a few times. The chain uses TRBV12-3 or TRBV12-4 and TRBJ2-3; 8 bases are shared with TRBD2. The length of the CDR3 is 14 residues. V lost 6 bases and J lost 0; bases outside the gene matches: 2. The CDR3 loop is CASRPGGSTDTQYF. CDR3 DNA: TGTGCCAGCAGGCCGGGGGGGAGCACAGATACGCAGTATTTT.

The DNA of the CDR3 is TGTGCCAGCAGCCCCAACTACGAGCAGTACTTC. The encoded protein is CASSPNYEQYF. The chain combines TRBV5-5 with TRBJ2-7; D is ambiguous. CDR3 length equals 11 residues. Germline V gene lookup returns CDR1 SGHKS and CDR2 YYEKEE (reference sequence). The V gene lost 4 bases and the J gene lost 3 bases, with 5 bases spanning the gap.

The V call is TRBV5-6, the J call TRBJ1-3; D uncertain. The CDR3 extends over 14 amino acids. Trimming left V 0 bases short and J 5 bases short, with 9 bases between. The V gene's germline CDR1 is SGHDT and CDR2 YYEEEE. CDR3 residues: CASSLARARNTIYF. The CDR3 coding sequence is TGTGCCAGCAGCTTGGCCCGGGCCAGAAACACCATATATTTT.

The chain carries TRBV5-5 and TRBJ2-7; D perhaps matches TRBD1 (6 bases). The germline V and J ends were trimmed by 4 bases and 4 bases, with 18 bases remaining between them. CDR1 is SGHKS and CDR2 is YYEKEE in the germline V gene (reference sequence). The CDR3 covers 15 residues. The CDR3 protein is CASSQRPGQAYEQYF. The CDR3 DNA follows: TGTGCCAGCAGCCAAAGGCCGGGACAAGCATACGAGCAGTACTTC.

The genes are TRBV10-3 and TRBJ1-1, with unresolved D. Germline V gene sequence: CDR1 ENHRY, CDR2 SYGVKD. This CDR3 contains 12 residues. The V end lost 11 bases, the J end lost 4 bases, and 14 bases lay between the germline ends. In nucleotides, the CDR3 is TGTGCCGTGAGGACGTATCCCACTGAAGCTTTCTTT. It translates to CAVRTYPTEAFF.